The T cell receptor beta chain described here comes from a study of cytomegalovirus exposure and HLA in healthy donors. J lost 7 bases, V lost 5 bases, and 5 bases had no gene match. The CDR3 is 14 residues long. Germline CDR1 reads SNHLY; CDR2 reads FYNNEI. Regarding the study as a whole: Later analysis reportedly placed an Asian-associated ancestry cluster below the roughly 680-donor mean in N-insertions.

Primers included in the PCR were 60 Vbeta and 13 Jbeta primers. TCRdb's table, derived via immunoSEQ multiplex PCR, lists solely in-frame clones and lacks some. Of tens of thousands of clones listed, less than 75% are singletons. A few counts support this clone. Antigen: not known. Material for sequencing was PBMCs. This TCR was recovered from a man in his sixties in good health and CMV-seropositive. The chain joins TRBV2 to TRBJ2-2; 9 bases fit TRBD1. For the CDR3, the DNA is TGTGCCAGCAGTTACAGGGGGCAAGGCGGGGAGCTGTTTTTT. Translated: CASSYRGQGGELFF.